Each of the 31 T cell receptor beta chains below was sequenced from the same sample in a study of cytomegalovirus exposure and HLA in healthy donors. Vbeta (60) and Jbeta (13) primers were used in the PCR. Libraries were prepared by immunoSEQ multiplex PCR; TCRdb keeps only in-frame clonotypes and omits some of them. In the table there are around 120,000 clones, around 84% of which are singletons. The sequenced sample was PBMCs. All receptors derive from a man aged 45-65 years in good health and CMV-seronegative.

The J gene is TRBJ2-7, the V gene TRBV11-2; a weak D match, TRBD1 (5 bases). Germline-derived CDR1 and CDR2 are SGHAT and FQNNGV. Trimming left V 5 bases short and J 7 bases short, with 15 bases between. This CDR3 has 13 residues. The CDR3 sequence is CASSPGQSLEQYF. The CDR3 DNA reads as TGTGCCAGCAGCCCCGGACAATCTCTAGAGCAGTACTTC.

This clone was counted once. The chain is built from TRBV2 and TRBJ2-1; 7 bases are a match to TRBD1. CDR1 SNHLY and CDR2 FYNNEI come from the germline V gene. With V trimmed by 6 bases and J by 5 bases, 1 base remained unmatched. This CDR3 has 12 amino acids. CDR3: CASSQGDNEQFF. CDR3 bases: TGTGCCAGCAGCCAGGGGGACAATGAGCAGTTCTTC.

CDR3 in DNA: TGCAGCGTTCTTCAGGGGCTATCTTACGAGCAGTACTTC. It yields the protein CSVLQGLSYEQYF. The V gene is TRBV29-1, the J gene TRBJ2-7; perhaps TRBD1 as D (6 bases). The CDR3 runs to 13 residues. Deletions cut 5 bases from V and 4 bases from J, with 15 bases between. Germline V CDR1 and CDR2: SQVTM, ANQGSEA.

The gene calls are TRBV6-1 and TRBJ1-5; D gene ambiguous. This CDR3 has 15 residues. Germline CDR1 is MNHNS and CDR2 is SASEGT. V shed 7 bases and J shed 0 bases, with 13 bases lying between them. The CDR3 spells CASTQGRSSNQPQHF. CDR3 coding DNA: TGTGCCAGCACCCAAGGCAGGTCTAGCAATCAGCCCCAGCATTTT.

About this clone itself: The junction departs from the called germline gene at one end, perhaps through a read error. The V call is TRBV7-7, the J call TRBJ2-2; 8 nucleotides line up with TRBD1. The CDR3 spans 15 residues. Germline CDR1 SSHAT, CDR2 FNYEAQ (reference sequence). CDR3 region: CASSPGTGNTGELFF. The CDR3 DNA reads TGTGCTAGCAGCCCCGGGACAGGGAACACCGGGGAGCTGTTTTTT.

The chain is built from TRBV4-1 and TRBJ1-2; D call uncertain. The CDR3 is 16 residues long. With 4 bases removed from V and 1 base from J, the gap between germline ends came to 16 bases. Germline loops: CDR1 MGHRA, CDR2 YSYEKL. The CDR3 reads CASSPLPGTVNYGYTF. CDR3 sequence (DNA): TGCGCCAGCAGCCCCTTACCCGGTACAGTTAACTATGGCTACACCTTC.

The V and J genes are TRBV5-4 and TRBJ2-5; D is perhaps TRBD1 (5 bases). The DNA end lines up better with TRBJ2-7; the J call may be wrong. This CDR3 comprises 13 residues. CDR1 is SGHNT, CDR2 YYREEE, per germline (reference sequence). This chain's CDR3 is CASSFDSSYEQYF. The CDR3 DNA is TGTGCCAGCAGCTTTGACAGTTCCTACGAGCAGTACTTC.

This clone was observed a few times. The chain links TRBV28 to TRBJ2-3; 9 bases line up with TRBD2. After removal of 6 bases from V and 2 bases from J, the junction contained 9 bases not matched to a gene. Germline-derived CDR1 and CDR2 are MDHEN and SYDVKM. The CDR3 is made up of 16 amino acids. CDR3 amino acids: CASSPLVAGDTDTQYF. The CDR3 coding sequence is TGTGCCAGCAGCCCCTTGGTAGCGGGGGACACAGATACGCAGTATTTT.

This rearrangement joins TRBV5-1 to TRBJ1-2; D is possibly TRBD1 (6 bases). V lost 1 base and J 3 bases, leaving 13 bases between the germline ends. The CDR3 is 15 amino acids. Germline values: CDR1 SGHRS, CDR2 YFSETQ. The CDR3, as DNA: TGCGCCAGCAGCTTGATGGCAGGGGCCGACTATGGCTACACCTTC. Translation: CASSLMAGADYGYTF.

This clone was detected only once. The CDR3 nucleotides are TGTGCCAGCAGCTTAGGGCAGGGGGCAGATGGCTACACCTTC. As protein: CASSLGQGADGYTF. The chain has TRBV11-1 and TRBJ1-2; 8 bases map to TRBD1. The CDR3 has 14 residues. CDR1 and CDR2 from the germline V gene are SGHAT and FQDESV (reference sequence). V gave up 1 base and J gave up 6 bases; unmatched junction bases: 4. The full variable domain, rest sourced from reference TRBV11-1 and TRBJ1-2, is EAEVAQSPRYKITEKSQAVAFWCDPISGHATLYWYRQILGQGPELLVQFQDESVVDDSQLPKDRFSAERLKGVDSTLKIQPAELGDSAMYLCASSLGQGADGYTFGSGTRLTVV.

This clone appeared a few times. J is TRBJ2-5 and V is TRBV4-2; D remains ambiguous. The length of the CDR3 is 15 residues. The germline V and J ends were trimmed by 0 bases and 1 base, with 9 bases remaining between them. Per the germline V gene, CDR1 is LGHNA and CDR2 is YNFKEQ. CDR3 loop: CASSQDLQFQETQYF. CDR3 nucleotides: TGTGCCAGCAGCCAAGATTTACAGTTCCAAGAGACCCAGTACTTC.

This chain connects TRBV19 to TRBJ1-2, with D hard to call. Germline CDR1 and CDR2: LNHDA and SQIVND (reference sequence). The length of the CDR3 is 14 residues. Trimming removed 3 bases at V and 4 bases at J, with 12 bases between. CDR3 sequence (DNA): TGTGCCAGTAGTATCGCAGGTGGAATCTATGGCTACACCTTC. It is translated as CASSIAGGIYGYTF.

The V and J genes are TRBV19 and TRBJ1-6; D is ambiguous. Germline loops: CDR1 LNHDA, CDR2 SQIVND (reference sequence). Trimming removed 6 bases from V and 10 bases from J, with 19 bases in between. The CDR3 runs to 15 residues. The CDR3 sequence is CASRQRTSGGSPLHF. The CDR3 DNA follows: TGTGCCAGTAGGCAACGAACCTCCGGCGGGTCACCCCTCCACTTT.

This clone occurred a few times. This chain joins TRBV5-8 and TRBJ2-3; TRBD2 agrees at 14 bases. The CDR3 runs 18 residues. Germline CDR1 and CDR2: SGHTS and YDEGEE. The ends lost 3 bases at V and 0 bases at J; junction bases unmatched: 6. CDR3 sequence reads: CASSWGLAGVVSTDTQYF. The CDR3 nucleotides read TGTGCCAGCAGCTGGGGACTAGCGGGGGTAGTTAGCACAGATACGCAGTATTTT.

The chain has TRBV5-4 and TRBJ2-7; 7 bases map to TRBD2. The V gene end was trimmed by 4 bases and the J gene end by 4 bases; junction bases not matched to a gene: 11. The CDR3 is made up of 15 amino acids. Germline CDR1 reads SGHNT; CDR2 reads YYREEE (reference sequence). The DNA for the CDR3 is TGTGCCAGCAGCCCGGGAGGAGCGGATAGTTACGAGCAGTACTTC. It yields the protein CASSPGGADSYEQYF.

V usage is TRBV11-2 and J usage is TRBJ1-2; D uncertain. Trimming pared 1 base from V and 5 bases from J, leaving 8 bases between. There are 13 residues in the CDR3. Germline CDR1 reads SGHAT; CDR2 reads FQNNGV. The CDR3 here is CASSLGPGYGYTF. CDR3 bases: TGTGCCAGCAGCTTAGGTCCCGGGTATGGCTACACCTTC. The full variable domain, completed using reference TRBV11-2 and TRBJ1-2, is EAGVAQSPRYKIIEKRQSVAFWCNPISGHATLYWYQQILGQGPKLLIQFQNNGVVDDSQLPKDRFSAERLKGVDSTLKIQPAKLEDSAVYLCASSLGPGYGYTFGSGTRLTVV.

The chain joins TRBV4-1 to TRBJ1-1; 8 bases agree with TRBD1. Germline values: CDR1 MGHRA, CDR2 YSYEKL. This CDR3 is built from 15 residues. J gave up 1 base and V 5 bases, and 6 bases lay outside the gene matches. Here the CDR3 reads CASSSEQGGNTEAFF. CDR3 coding DNA: TGCGCCAGCAGCTCTGAACAGGGGGGGAACACTGAAGCTTTCTTT.

The genes are TRBV6-5 and TRBJ2-1; 11 bases fit TRBD2. After removal of 2 bases from V and 16 bases from J, the junction contained 10 bases not matched to a gene. The CDR3 has 14 amino acids. The germline V gene has CDR1 MNHEY and CDR2 SVGAGI. CDR3 DNA: TGTGCCAGCAGTTACGGGCTAGCGGGGGGCGAAATCTTCTTC. Translated: CASSYGLAGGEIFF.

J is TRBJ2-5 and V is TRBV4-2, with 10 nucleotides matching TRBD2. This CDR3 is 16 amino acids long. In germline, CDR1 is LGHNA, CDR2 YNFKEQ. Trimming took 0 bases from V and 7 from J; bases not matched to a gene: 8. The CDR3 loop is CASSQDRGLAGVTQYF. The DNA of the CDR3 is TGTGCCAGCAGCCAAGACCGGGGCCTAGCGGGGGTGACCCAGTACTTC.

The rearrangement uses TRBV5-1 and TRBJ1-2; unclear D gene. The CDR3 has 14 amino acids. Trimming cost V 2 bases and J 5 bases, with 13 bases left between them. Germline V gene sequence: CDR1 SGHRS, CDR2 YFSETQ. The CDR3, as DNA: TGCGCCAGCAGCTTTAGGCCGACAACTTATGGCTACACCTTC. Its translation is CASSFRPTTYGYTF.

This clone was detected only a few times. The chain recombines TRBV2 with TRBJ1-4, with D unclear. The length of the CDR3 is 15 residues. Trimming removed 6 bases at V and 3 bases at J, with 14 bases between. CDR1 and CDR2 from the germline V gene are SNHLY and FYNNEI. The CDR3 reads CASRSSGQANEKLFF. CDR3 nucleotide sequence: TGTGCCAGCAGGAGTTCTGGGCAGGCTAATGAAAAACTGTTTTTT.

V is TRBV27 and J is TRBJ1-1; TRBD1 aligns across 7 bases. Germline lookup yields CDR1 MNHEY and CDR2 SMNVEV (reference sequence). The CDR3 sequence is 15 residues long. V dropped 4 bases and J dropped 5; count of bases not matched to a gene: 10. In DNA, the CDR3 is TGTGCCAGCAGTTGGGCAGGGGGAGTGAGGACTGAAGCTTTCTTT. Protein: CASSWAGGVRTEAFF.

The chain recombines TRBV19 with TRBJ2-1; no reliable D call. The CDR3 extends over 12 amino acids. The ends were cut back, 4 bases at V and 10 bases at J, with 11 bases in the middle. The germline V gene has CDR1 LNHDA and CDR2 SQIVND (reference sequence). The CDR3 DNA reads as TGTGCCAGTAGTAATTCCCCCCAGGAGCAGTTCTTC. It is translated as CASSNSPQEQFF.

The rearrangement joins TRBV30 to TRBJ1-4; TRBD1 matches at 8 bases. CDR3 length equals 13 residues. V shed 5 bases, J shed 1 base, and the junction held 0 bases outside the gene matches. Germline CDR1 reads GTSNPN; CDR2 reads SVGIG (reference sequence). This CDR3 is CAWDRGTNEKLFF. CDR3 DNA sequence: TGTGCCTGGGACAGGGGAACTAATGAAAAACTGTTTTTT.

The chain has TRBV2 and TRBJ2-2; 8 nucleotides match TRBD1. Germline lookup yields CDR1 SNHLY and CDR2 FYNNEI. The V gene end was trimmed by 7 bases and the J gene end by 4 bases; junction bases not matched to a gene: 8. The CDR3 is 15 residues long. CDR3 residues: CASNPDRVATGELFF. The CDR3 bases are TGTGCCAGCAACCCGGACAGGGTGGCCACCGGGGAGCTGTTTTTT.

V and J are TRBV5-8 and TRBJ1-4; D perhaps matches TRBD1 (5 bases). Germline V gene lookup returns CDR1 SGHTS and CDR2 YDEGEE. CDR3 size: 15 residues. The germline V and J ends were trimmed by 4 bases and 0 bases, with 10 bases remaining between them. The CDR3 sequence is CASSRQSSTNEKLFF. In nucleotides, the CDR3 is TGTGCCAGCAGCAGACAGAGCTCAACTAATGAAAAACTGTTTTTT.

This clone has more than one count but fewer than ten. The gene calls are TRBV7-8 and TRBJ1-3; TRBD1 agrees at 7 bases. Germline CDR1 reads SGHVS; CDR2 reads FQNEAQ. This CDR3 comprises 17 residues. Trimming at V came to 2 bases and at J to 3 bases, leaving 10 bases not matched to a gene. The CDR3, as DNA: TGTGCCAGCAGCTTAAGCCCTTTTAGACAGGGTGGAAACACCATATATTTT. Translation: CASSLSPFRQGGNTIYF.

This chain connects TRBV5-1 to TRBJ1-1; D unresolved. The CDR3 covers 13 residues. Germline V gives CDR1 SGHRS, CDR2 YFSETQ. The germline V and J ends were trimmed by 2 bases and 4 bases, with 9 bases remaining between them. CDR3 DNA sequence: TGCGCCAGCAGCTTAGTTAGTGGCACTGAAGCTTTCTTT. Its protein product is CASSLVSGTEAFF.

The chain recombines TRBV4-1 with TRBJ2-3; TRBD2 matches at 13 bases. From germline, CDR1 is MGHRA and CDR2 YSYEKL. V was pared by 0 bases and J by 7 bases, with 7 bases of the junction left unmatched. This CDR3 is built from 17 residues. CDR3 sequence: CASSQDSGTSGENTQYF. DNA of the CDR3: TGCGCCAGCAGCCAAGATTCCGGGACTAGCGGGGAAAATACGCAGTATTTT.

The chain uses TRBV18 and TRBJ1-6; 10 bases line up with TRBD1. Per germline, CDR1 KGHSH and CDR2 LQKENI. The length of the CDR3 is 15 residues. The ends lost 0 bases at V and 9 bases at J; junction bases unmatched: 2. The CDR3 DNA reads as TGTGCCAGCTCACCACCCGGGACAGGGGTTTCACCCCTCCACTTT. Its protein is CASSPPGTGVSPLHF.

This clone is a singleton in its sample. CDR3 DNA sequence: TGTGCCAGCAACCGACAGGGTCCCGATTCACCCCTCCACTTT. Translation gives CASNRQGPDSPLHF. This sequence joins TRBV6-1 and TRBJ1-6; 7 bases fit TRBD1. Germline CDR1 reads MNHNS; CDR2 reads SASEGT. This CDR3 has 14 amino acids. The V segment lost 7 bases and the J segment 8 bases; nucleotides outside the gene matches: 8.